Sequencing of this T cell receptor (beta chain) was carried out in a study of shared clonotypes between healthy human individuals. Study-level findings and limits: Clonotype sharing across a few donors was observed for roughly 5% of naive CD4 clonotypes. Read depth was anticipated to influence clonotype sharing among donors.

As regards this clone: Its antigen is unidentified.

Naive CD8 isolation took CD45RO-negative cells positively selected for CCR7 and excluded terminally differentiated effector memory CD45RA+ cells. The donors, healthy adults who were HIV-negative, had experienced no recent acute infections or vaccinations. The V end lost 7 bases, the J end lost 3 bases, and 15 bases lay between the germline ends. Germline CDR1 is LNHDA and CDR2 is SQIVND (reference sequence). This CDR3 has 14 residues. Method: immunoSEQ multiplex PCR; TCRdb's copy keeps in-frame clones and lacks some. The table includes roughly 600,000 clones, 95% to 98% detected once. This sequence joins TRBV19 and TRBJ1-1; the D gene is possibly TRBD1 (6 bases). This receptor was taken from a young man in good health. The sequenced sample consisted of naive CD8+ T cells sorted from blood. The CDR3 DNA reads as TGTGCCAGTAAATACACAGGGTTCGACACTGAAGCTTTCTTT. Its translation: CASKYTGFDTEAFF.